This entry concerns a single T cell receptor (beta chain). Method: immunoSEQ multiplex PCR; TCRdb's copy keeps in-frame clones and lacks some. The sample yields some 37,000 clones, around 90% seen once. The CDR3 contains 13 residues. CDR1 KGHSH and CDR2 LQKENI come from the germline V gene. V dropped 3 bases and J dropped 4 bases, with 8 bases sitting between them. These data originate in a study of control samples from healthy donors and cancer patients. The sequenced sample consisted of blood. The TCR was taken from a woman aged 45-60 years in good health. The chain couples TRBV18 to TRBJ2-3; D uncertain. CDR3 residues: CASSPSLSDTQYF. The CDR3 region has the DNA TGTGCCAGCTCACCCAGCTTATCAGATACGCAGTATTTT.